The next 17 T cell receptor beta chains were all read from a single sample in a study of T cell responses to AZD1222 COVID-19 vaccine (dated by TCRdb to the early 2020s). The method was the immunoSEQ multiplex PCR assay. TCRdb took this table from immuneACCESS and kept in-frame rearrangements with V and J called. Such tables lack part of the clones; where checked against another copy, unresolved V genes explain under half of the gap, and the rest is unexplained. The sample has 100,000 to 140,000 clones on record, under 95% of them singletons. 5% to 7.5% of the sample belongs to the ten largest clones. Read against the paper, the sample's time point label means: about 28 days (+/-7) after the second vaccine dose. The material sequenced was peripheral blood, taken 28 days after the second AZD1222 dose. Receptors were obtained from an adult who received the AZD1222 COVID-19 vaccine.

A single count supports this clone. This chain connects TRBV7-6 to TRBJ1-1; D is ambiguous. CDR1 and CDR2 (germline): SGHVS, FNYEAQ. V dropped 5 bases and J dropped 5 bases, with 9 bases sitting between them. The CDR3 contains 12 residues. The CDR3 DNA is TGTGCCAGCAGCCTTGATGGAACTGAAGCTTTCTTT. It codes for CASSLDGTEAFF.

The CDR3 here is CATRTGNEKLFF. DNA of the CDR3: TGTGCCACCCGGACTGGTAATGAAAAACTGTTTTTT. V and J are TRBV19 and TRBJ1-4; D is uncertain. The germline V gene has CDR1 LNHDA and CDR2 SQIVND (reference sequence). There are 12 residues in the CDR3. V was trimmed by 10 bases and J by 4 bases, leaving 10 bases between them.

V gene TRBV3-1 (or the pseudogene TRBV3-2) combines with J gene TRBJ1-5, with no clear D. V was clipped by 4 bases and J by 0 bases, with 10 bases between them. This CDR3 comprises 15 residues. Germline CDR1 LGHDT, CDR2 YNNKEL (reference sequence). The DNA of the CDR3 is TGTGCCAGCAGCCCCGGATTCTATAGCAATCAGCCCCAGCATTTT. It specifies CASSPGFYSNQPQHF.

This clone was observed a single time. The J gene is TRBJ1-5, the V gene TRBV6-2 or TRBV6-3, with 10 positions matching TRBD1. This CDR3 comprises 16 residues. The trim removed 6 bases at V and 6 bases at J, leaving 11 bases unmatched. CDR1 and CDR2 (germline): MNHEY, SVGEGT. The CDR3 is CASRPYSGQGGQPQHF. The DNA of the CDR3 is TGTGCCAGCAGGCCTTACTCCGGACAGGGGGGTCAGCCCCAGCATTTT.

The CDR3 DNA is TGTGCCAGCAGCAACGGGAACTATGGCTACACCTTC. Encoded protein: CASSNGNYGYTF. This chain connects TRBV7-9 to TRBJ1-2; D remains ambiguous. In germline, CDR1 is SEHNR, CDR2 FQNEAQ (reference sequence). This CDR3 has 12 residues. V shed 5 bases and J shed 2 bases, with 6 bases lying between them.

The rearrangement uses TRBV19 and TRBJ1-5; D not resolved. Trimming took 5 bases from V and 4 from J, leaving 9 bases between them. Germline V lookup: CDR1 LNHDA, CDR2 SQIVND (reference sequence). The CDR3 is made up of 13 amino acids. In DNA form, the CDR3 reads TGTGCCAGTAGTGCAGCCCCAAATCAGCCCCAGCATTTT. It specifies CASSAAPNQPQHF.

The chain has TRBV29-1 and TRBJ2-1; D might be TRBD1 or TRBD2, each matching 5 bases. The CDR3 runs to 11 residues. From germline, CDR1 is SQVTM and CDR2 ANQGSEA. V lost 5 bases and J 8 bases, leaving 10 bases between the germline ends. CDR3 nucleotide sequence: TGCAGCGTTTCAGGGAGCGATGAGCAGTTCTTC. Encoded protein: CSVSGSDEQFF.

This clone was seen just once. The CDR3 region is CASSRTGPNEKLFF. The CDR3 DNA reads TGTGCCAGCAGCCGGACAGGGCCTAATGAAAAACTGTTTTTT. The chain links TRBV7-6 to TRBJ1-4, with TRBD1 matching over 8 bases. The CDR3 contains 14 residues. The V gene end was trimmed by 5 bases and the J gene end by 3 bases; junction bases not matched to a gene: 2. CDR1 is SGHVS and CDR2 is FNYEAQ in the germline V gene.

The chain is built from TRBV19 and TRBJ1-2; tentatively, D is TRBD1 (6 bases). The CDR3 has 12 amino acids. The V end lost 8 bases, the J end lost 6 bases, and 13 bases lay between the germline ends. The germline gives CDR1 LNHDA, CDR2 SQIVND (reference sequence). The CDR3, as DNA: TGTGCCAGTCGCAGGGGAGGCAATGGCTACACCTTC. It translates to CASRRGGNGYTF. The full variable domain, with the rest looked up from reference TRBV19 and TRBJ1-2, is DGGITQSPKYLFRKEGQNVTLSCEQNLNHDAMYWYRQDPGQGLRLIYYSQIVNDFQKGDIAEGYSVSREKKESFPLTVTSAQKNPTAFYLCASRRGGNGYTFGSGTRLTVV.

V is TRBV15 and J is TRBJ2-7, with TRBD1 identical over 8 bases. The junction had 10 bases not matched to a gene; V was cut back by 0 bases and J by 9 bases. The germline V gene encodes CDR1 LNHNV and CDR2 YYDKDF (reference sequence). This CDR3 has 15 residues. CDR3 loop: CATSREAGGSSGQYF. The CDR3 region has the DNA TGTGCCACCAGCAGAGAGGCAGGGGGCTCGTCAGGGCAGTACTTC.

This sequence joins TRBV4-2 and TRBJ1-6; D not resolved. Germline V gives CDR1 LGHNA, CDR2 YNFKEQ. The CDR3 runs to 14 residues. Trimming removed 3 bases from V and 10 bases from J, with 13 bases in between. The CDR3 DNA reads TGTGCCAGCAGCCAGACATTGGAAAACTCACCCCTCCACTTT. Protein product: CASSQTLENSPLHF.

This clone was seen a single time. This chain connects TRBV19 to TRBJ2-3; 9 bases fit TRBD1. CDR1 LNHDA and CDR2 SQIVND come from the germline V gene (reference sequence). J gave up 2 bases and V 5 bases, and 8 bases lay outside the gene matches. CDR3 length equals 16 residues. CDR3 DNA: TGTGCCAGTAGTCCATTTGGGACAGGGTACACAGATACGCAGTATTTT. Encoded protein: CASSPFGTGYTDTQYF.

The genes are TRBV6-5 and TRBJ1-4; D is unresolved. Per germline, CDR1 MNHEY and CDR2 SVGAGI. CDR3 length equals 16 residues. V dropped 2 bases and J dropped 0 bases, with 10 bases sitting between them. CDR3: CASSYGVPTTNEKLFF. The CDR3 region has the DNA TGTGCCAGCAGTTACGGGGTCCCCACAACTAATGAAAAACTGTTTTTT.

The chain is built from TRBV24-1 and TRBJ1-2; no definite D call. Between the trimmed V and J ends, which lost 4 bases and 2 bases, there was a span of 4 bases. The CDR3 is 12 amino acids. Germline V gene sequence: CDR1 KGHDR, CDR2 SFDVKD. The CDR3 bases are TGTGCCACCAGTGAAGGGAACTATGGCTACACCTTC. This codes for CATSEGNYGYTF.

The chain recombines TRBV6-5 with TRBJ1-5, with 8 positions matching TRBD1. In germline, CDR1 is MNHEY, CDR2 SVGAGI. Trimming removed 6 bases from V and 3 bases from J; junction bases left unmatched: 4. This CDR3 is built from 14 residues. The CDR3 spells CASSPDRVNQPQHF. The CDR3, as DNA: TGTGCCAGCAGCCCGGACAGGGTCAATCAGCCCCAGCATTTT.

This rearrangement joins TRBV15 to TRBJ2-1, with 7 bases fitting TRBD2. The CDR3 is made up of 15 amino acids. Germline CDR1 is LNHNV and CDR2 is YYDKDF (reference sequence). After removal of 8 bases from V and 6 bases from J, the junction contained 13 bases not matched to a gene. The CDR3 reads CATSSTSAPVNEQFF. The CDR3 DNA reads as TGTGCCACCTCCTCCACTAGCGCACCAGTCAATGAGCAGTTCTTC.

In its sample, this clone was seen once. This chain links TRBV4-1 with TRBJ1-2; no definite D call. Germline V gene sequence: CDR1 MGHRA, CDR2 YSYEKL. This CDR3 has 14 amino acids. Trimming stripped 0 bases from V and 0 bases from J, with 5 bases between. The CDR3 sequence: CASSQDPTNYGYTF. In nucleotides, the CDR3 is TGCGCCAGCAGCCAAGACCCAACTAACTATGGCTACACCTTC.